The entry below describes one TCR beta chain. PCR amplification relied on 60 Vbeta primers (plus 13 Jbeta primers). The method was immunoSEQ multiplex PCR; TCRdb's version includes in-frame clones alone and lacks a portion of them. The sample holds around 120,000 clones; around three quarters are singletons and the top ten take over 2%. These data belong to a study of cytomegalovirus exposure and HLA in healthy donors. The junction had 5 bases not matched to a gene; V was cut back by 2 bases and J by 10 bases. In germline, CDR1 is MNHNY, CDR2 SVGAGI (reference sequence). This CDR3 is built from 13 residues.

This TCR derives from a young man in good health and CMV-seronegative. This chain connects TRBV6-6 to TRBJ2-1, with TRBD1 matching over 7 bases. The specimen was PBMCs. CDR3 sequence (DNA): TGTGCCAGCAGTTACCTAACAGGGGACGAGCAGTTCTTC. Its translation: CASSYLTGDEQFF.